Listed below are T cell receptor beta chains from one sample, sequenced in a study of beta chain features in type 1 diabetes. Generated by immunoSEQ multiplex PCR, the TCRdb table keeps only in-frame clones and is missing some. The table records about 120,000 clones, 16% of them present only once. Sequencing used central memory CD4+ T cells from blood. These receptors were collected from a man under 40 with type 1 diabetes. Each CDR3 is given with its conserved first and last residue. Fields, in order: CDR3 DNA, CDR3 protein, J gene, V gene, D gene, clone size. The D gene is left open where the match is weak. Not every row has a clone size; where given, it reads once, few, many or a size class.

cdr3_nt: TGTGCCAGCAGCTTAGACCCAAGCACAGATACGCAGTATTTT
cdr3_aa: CASSLDPSTDTQYF
j_call: TRBJ2-3
v_call: TRBV7-9
d_call: NA
clone_size: few

cdr3_nt: TGTGCCAGCAAAAAACAGGGCTACGAGCAGTACTTC
cdr3_aa: CASKKQGYEQYF
j_call: TRBJ2-7
v_call: TRBV6-5
d_call: NA
clone_size: NA

cdr3_nt: TGTGCCAGCAGCCTCTACAATGAGCAGTTCTTC
cdr3_aa: CASSLYNEQFF
j_call: TRBJ2-1
v_call: TRBV27
d_call: NA
clone_size: NA

cdr3_nt: TGTGCCAGCAGTGAAGATGTCGGCAGAGTCGCAACTAATGAAAAACTGTTTTTT
cdr3_aa: CASSEDVGRVATNEKLFF
j_call: TRBJ1-4
v_call: TRBV6-1
d_call: NA
clone_size: few

cdr3_nt: TGTGCCAGCAGCGTCGGACAGACCTCTGGAAACACCATATATTTT
cdr3_aa: CASSVGQTSGNTIYF
j_call: TRBJ1-3
v_call: TRBV9
d_call: NA
clone_size: many

cdr3_nt: TGCGCCAGCAGCCAAGATCCATTGGGGGAGACCCAGTACTTC
cdr3_aa: CASSQDPLGETQYF
j_call: TRBJ2-5
v_call: TRBV4-3
d_call: NA
clone_size: NA

cdr3_nt: TGTGCCAGCAGTTCGGGACTCCACAACTCTGGAACGCAGTATTTT
cdr3_aa: CASSSGLHNSGTQYF
j_call: TRBJ2-3
v_call: TRBV6-5
d_call: NA
clone_size: few

cdr3_nt: TGTGCCAGCAGTGAATCACAGGTGAACACTGAAGCTTTCTTT
cdr3_aa: CASSESQVNTEAFF
j_call: TRBJ1-1
v_call: TRBV6-1
d_call: NA
clone_size: few

cdr3_nt: TGTGCCAGCAGCTTAGATGCAGGGGGGTATGGCTACACCTTC
cdr3_aa: CASSLDAGGYGYTF
j_call: TRBJ1-2
v_call: TRBV11-2
d_call: TRBD1
clone_size: NA

cdr3_nt: TGTGCCTGGCAACTAAATCAAGAGACCCAGTACTTC
cdr3_aa: CAWQLNQETQYF
j_call: TRBJ2-5
v_call: TRBV30
d_call: NA
clone_size: few

cdr3_nt: TGTGCTAGCAGCTTAGACCCCGGCACCGGGGAGCTGTTTTTT
cdr3_aa: CASSLDPGTGELFF
j_call: TRBJ2-2
v_call: TRBV7-7
d_call: NA
clone_size: many

cdr3_nt: TGCAGCGTTGAAGTTGGCGCAGGGTATGTCCTGACTTTC
cdr3_aa: CSVEVGAGYVLTF
j_call: TRBJ2-6
v_call: TRBV29-1
d_call: NA
clone_size: NA

cdr3_nt: TGTGCCAGCAGTGAATTGGTGGCCACAGATACGCAGTATTTT
cdr3_aa: CASSELVATDTQYF
j_call: TRBJ2-3
v_call: TRBV2
d_call: NA
clone_size: NA

cdr3_nt: TGTGCCAGCAGCCAAGAATATGGGGGAAAGCAGTACTTC
cdr3_aa: CASSQEYGGKQYF
j_call: TRBJ2-7
v_call: TRBV14
d_call: NA
clone_size: NA

cdr3_nt: TGTGCCAGCAGCGCCGGACAGGGGGCTCCCTACGAGCAGTACTTC
cdr3_aa: CASSAGQGAPYEQYF
j_call: TRBJ2-7
v_call: TRBV7-2
d_call: TRBD1
clone_size: NA

cdr3_nt: TGCAGCGTTTGGACAGGGACCGGGGAGCTGTTTTTT
cdr3_aa: CSVWTGTGELFF
j_call: TRBJ2-2
v_call: TRBV29-1
d_call: TRBD1
clone_size: NA

cdr3_nt: TGTGCCATCAGTGTGGGAGGGCGTGAGACCCAGTACTTC
cdr3_aa: CAISVGGRETQYF
j_call: TRBJ2-5
v_call: TRBV10-3
d_call: TRBD2
clone_size: few

cdr3_nt: TGTGCCAGCAGCTTAGCGCAAGGTGGAGGGGACATTCAGTACTTC
cdr3_aa: CASSLAQGGGDIQYF
j_call: TRBJ2-4
v_call: TRBV7-2
d_call: NA
clone_size: NA

cdr3_nt: TGTGCCAGCACGCAGACTAATTCACCCCTCCACTTT
cdr3_aa: CASTQTNSPLHF
j_call: TRBJ1-6
v_call: TRBV2
d_call: NA
clone_size: few

cdr3_nt: TGTGCCAGTAGTTTTACCCTCTCCTACGAGCAGTACTTC
cdr3_aa: CASSFTLSYEQYF
j_call: TRBJ2-7
v_call: TRBV19
d_call: NA
clone_size: NA

cdr3_nt: TGTGCCAGCACTCCGGGACAGGGCACTTCACCCCTCCACTTT
cdr3_aa: CASTPGQGTSPLHF
j_call: TRBJ1-6
v_call: TRBV2
d_call: TRBD1
clone_size: many

cdr3_nt: TGTGCCAGCAGTTTACACCCCTATGGCTACACCTTC
cdr3_aa: CASSLHPYGYTF
j_call: TRBJ1-2
v_call: TRBV28
d_call: NA
clone_size: NA

cdr3_nt: TGTGCCACCAGCAGAGACCCTGGACAGGCCTTTGAAGCTTTCTTT
cdr3_aa: CATSRDPGQAFEAFF
j_call: TRBJ1-1
v_call: TRBV15
d_call: TRBD1
clone_size: few

cdr3_nt: TGCGCCAGCAGCTTGGCCCCATCTCCTCAAGAGACCCAGTACTTC
cdr3_aa: CASSLAPSPQETQYF
j_call: TRBJ2-5
v_call: TRBV5-1
d_call: NA
clone_size: NA

cdr3_nt: TGTGCCAGCAGATCGGGGATTTTCTATAATTCACCCCTCCACTTT
cdr3_aa: CASRSGIFYNSPLHF
j_call: TRBJ1-6
v_call: TRBV14
d_call: NA
clone_size: once

cdr3_nt: TGCAGCAGGATCAAGGCGAGTACGCAGTATTTT
cdr3_aa: CSRIKASTQYF
j_call: TRBJ2-3
v_call: TRBV20-1
d_call: NA
clone_size: NA

cdr3_nt: TGCAGCGTCGCCCCGGCAGCGGGGGGGCGGTACAATGAGCAGTTCTTC
cdr3_aa: CSVAPAAGGRYNEQFF
j_call: TRBJ2-1
v_call: TRBV29-1
d_call: TRBD2
clone_size: NA

cdr3_nt: TGCAGCGTCGACGGACAGGGGGACAAAAACATTCAGTACTTC
cdr3_aa: CSVDGQGDKNIQYF
j_call: TRBJ2-4
v_call: TRBV29-1
d_call: TRBD1
clone_size: few

cdr3_nt: TGCAGCGTTGGTGACCGGACAGGGTCTTCACCCCTCCACTTT
cdr3_aa: CSVGDRTGSSPLHF
j_call: TRBJ1-6
v_call: TRBV29-1
d_call: TRBD1
clone_size: NA

cdr3_nt: TGTGCCACTCCGGCAGGAAACACCGGGGAGCTGTTTTTT
cdr3_aa: CATPAGNTGELFF
j_call: TRBJ2-2
v_call: TRBV19
d_call: NA
clone_size: NA

cdr3_nt: TGTGCCAGCTCACCATCGAACGATCTCGCAGATACGCAGTATTTT
cdr3_aa: CASSPSNDLADTQYF
j_call: TRBJ2-3
v_call: TRBV18
d_call: NA
clone_size: many

cdr3_nt: TGTGCCTGGAGCCCATTGACTAGGGGCACAGATACGCAGTATTTT
cdr3_aa: CAWSPLTRGTDTQYF
j_call: TRBJ2-3
v_call: TRBV30
d_call: NA
clone_size: NA

cdr3_nt: TGTGCCAGCAGTATCAATCAGCCCCAGCATTTT
cdr3_aa: CASSINQPQHF
j_call: TRBJ1-5
v_call: TRBV2
d_call: NA
clone_size: NA

cdr3_nt: TGTGCCAGCAGTGTTCCTAGCGTCGAGACCCAGTACTTC
cdr3_aa: CASSVPSVETQYF
j_call: TRBJ2-5
v_call: TRBV28
d_call: NA
clone_size: many

cdr3_nt: TGTGCCAGCTCACCAATCCTGGCAGAACTGGAGACCCAGTACTTC
cdr3_aa: CASSPILAELETQYF
j_call: TRBJ2-5
v_call: TRBV18
d_call: NA
clone_size: few

cdr3_nt: TGTGCCAGCAGCTTGGCCGCGGTACCCCTCCACTTT
cdr3_aa: CASSLAAVPLHF
j_call: TRBJ1-6
v_call: TRBV5-6
d_call: NA
clone_size: NA

cdr3_nt: TGTGCCTGGGTATCTAGCGGGGGCACAGATACGCAGTATTTT
cdr3_aa: CAWVSSGGTDTQYF
j_call: TRBJ2-3
v_call: TRBV30
d_call: TRBD2
clone_size: few

cdr3_nt: TGTGCCAGCAGCTTATCGTACACCTCCTACGAGCAGTACTTC
cdr3_aa: CASSLSYTSYEQYF
j_call: TRBJ2-7
v_call: TRBV7-2
d_call: NA
clone_size: NA

cdr3_nt: TGTGCCAGCAGAGACCTTACTAACTATGGCTACACCTTC
cdr3_aa: CASRDLTNYGYTF
j_call: TRBJ1-2
v_call: TRBV9
d_call: NA
clone_size: NA

cdr3_nt: TGTGCCAGCAGTTGGGGACATAGCAATCAGCCCCAGCATTTT
cdr3_aa: CASSWGHSNQPQHF
j_call: TRBJ1-5
v_call: TRBV9
d_call: NA
clone_size: NA

cdr3_nt: TGTGCCAGCAGCCCGAGCGGGGGCTCCTACAATGAGCAGTTCTTC
cdr3_aa: CASSPSGGSYNEQFF
j_call: TRBJ2-1
v_call: TRBV7-2
d_call: TRBD2
clone_size: NA

cdr3_nt: TGTGCCAGCAGCCATAGCCTCCACGAGCAGTACTTC
cdr3_aa: CASSHSLHEQYF
j_call: TRBJ2-7
v_call: TRBV7-2
d_call: NA
clone_size: few

cdr3_nt: TGCGCCAGCAGTCACCCACCCTGGGGGGGGCATAATTCACCCCTCCACTTT
cdr3_aa: CASSHPPWGGHNSPLHF
j_call: TRBJ1-6
v_call: TRBV23-1
d_call: NA
clone_size: NA

cdr3_nt: TGTGCCAGCAGCCAAGCTTCGGGACAGGGAAATTCACCCCTCCACTTT
cdr3_aa: CASSQASGQGNSPLHF
j_call: TRBJ1-6
v_call: TRBV4-2
d_call: TRBD1
clone_size: NA

cdr3_nt: TGTGCCAGCAGCTTCTCGACCGGGGCCTACGAGCAGTACTTC
cdr3_aa: CASSFSTGAYEQYF
j_call: TRBJ2-7
v_call: TRBV9
d_call: NA
clone_size: NA

cdr3_nt: TGTGCCAGCAGCTTAGGGCAGGAACTATCTGGCTACACCTTC
cdr3_aa: CASSLGQELSGYTF
j_call: TRBJ1-2
v_call: TRBV7-9
d_call: NA
clone_size: few

cdr3_nt: TGTGCCAGCAGCCCCCCGGGACAGGGGAGGACAGATACGCAGTATTTT
cdr3_aa: CASSPPGQGRTDTQYF
j_call: TRBJ2-3
v_call: TRBV7-9
d_call: TRBD1
clone_size: NA

cdr3_nt: TGTGCCAGCACCCCGTCTAACTACGAGCAGTACTTC
cdr3_aa: CASTPSNYEQYF
j_call: TRBJ2-7
v_call: TRBV7-8
d_call: NA
clone_size: few

cdr3_nt: TGTGCCAGCAGCTTTTCAGGGACTAGGCAAGAGACCCAGTACTTC
cdr3_aa: CASSFSGTRQETQYF
j_call: TRBJ2-5
v_call: TRBV9
d_call: TRBD2
clone_size: NA

cdr3_nt: TGTGCCAGCAGTTTATGGACAGGGGGCACCGGGGAGCTGTTTTTT
cdr3_aa: CASSLWTGGTGELFF
j_call: TRBJ2-2
v_call: TRBV28
d_call: TRBD1
clone_size: few

cdr3_nt: TGTGCCAGCAGCCAAGACAGGTACGAGCAGTACTTC
cdr3_aa: CASSQDRYEQYF
j_call: TRBJ2-7
v_call: TRBV16
d_call: NA
clone_size: many

cdr3_nt: TGTGCCACCCTCCCGGACAGGGAGGGTACTGAAGCTTTCTTT
cdr3_aa: CATLPDREGTEAFF
j_call: TRBJ1-1
v_call: TRBV2
d_call: TRBD1
clone_size: few

cdr3_nt: TGTGCCAGCAGCCCAGCCATAGGCACAGATACGCAGTATTTT
cdr3_aa: CASSPAIGTDTQYF
j_call: TRBJ2-3
v_call: TRBV7-2
d_call: NA
clone_size: few

cdr3_nt: TGTGCCAGCAGTTTATCGGTTTGGACTGGACAGGGAGGCTATGGCTACACCTTC
cdr3_aa: CASSLSVWTGQGGYGYTF
j_call: TRBJ1-2
v_call: TRBV27
d_call: TRBD1
clone_size: NA